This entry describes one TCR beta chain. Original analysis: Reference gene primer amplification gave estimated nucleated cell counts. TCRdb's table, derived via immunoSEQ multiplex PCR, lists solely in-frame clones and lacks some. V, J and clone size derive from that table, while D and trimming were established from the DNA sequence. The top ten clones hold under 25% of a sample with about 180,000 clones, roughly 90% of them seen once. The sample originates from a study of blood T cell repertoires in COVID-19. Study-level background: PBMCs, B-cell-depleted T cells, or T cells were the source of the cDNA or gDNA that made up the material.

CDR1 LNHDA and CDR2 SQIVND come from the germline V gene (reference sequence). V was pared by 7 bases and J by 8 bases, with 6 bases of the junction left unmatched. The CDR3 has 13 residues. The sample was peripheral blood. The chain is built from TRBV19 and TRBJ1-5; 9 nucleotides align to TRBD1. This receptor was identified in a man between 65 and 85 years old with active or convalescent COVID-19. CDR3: CASKTGGSEPQHF. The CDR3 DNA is TGTGCCAGTAAGACAGGGGGTTCGGAGCCCCAGCATTTT.